The 12 T cell receptor beta chains given below trace back to one sample, sequenced in a study of blood T cells in healthy people across ages. A sample-barcoded 5' primer and a J-beta primer mix were used in a second PCR of roughly 7 to 11 cycles. From the 5' RACE reads, TCRdb called clonotypes with MiXCR, one entry per CDR3 protein. The table has 910,000 or so distinct CDR3 sequences, 51% seen once. The specimen sequenced was blood. These receptors were obtained from a woman aged 55-75 years in good health.

The chain carries TRBV7-2 and TRBJ2-7; TRBD1 matches at 11 bases. Losses at the gene ends were 7 bases for V and 2 bases for J; bases not matched to a gene: 7. The CDR3 extends over 15 amino acids. CDR1 is SGHTA, CDR2 FQGNSA, per germline. The chain's CDR3 is CASNPRTGGPYEQYF. The DNA of the CDR3 is TGTGCCAGCAACCCTCGGACAGGGGGCCCCTACGAGCAGTACTTC.

This sequence joins TRBV7-9 and TRBJ2-7, with 9 bases fitting TRBD2. V gave up 1 base and J gave up 0 bases; unmatched junction bases: 16. This CDR3 is built from 20 residues. Germline assignment: CDR1 SEHNR and CDR2 FQNEAQ (reference sequence). This CDR3 reads CASSLGVLAGGTPSSYEQYF. The CDR3, as DNA: TGTGCCAGCAGCTTAGGGGTCCTGGCGGGAGGGACCCCAAGCTCCTACGAGCAGTACTTC.

The rearrangement joins TRBV28 to TRBJ2-5; tentatively, D is TRBD1 (6 bases). The CDR3 extends over 18 amino acids. CDR1 is MDHEN, CDR2 SYDVKM, per germline. V lost 5 bases and J 2 bases, leaving 24 bases between the germline ends. The CDR3 nucleotides are TGTGCCAGCAGTCTAACGCCTAAGACAGGCCGATCGCAAGAGACCCAGTACTTC. Translated, it gives CASSLTPKTGRSQETQYF. Full variable domain (outside the CDR3, taken from reference TRBV28 and TRBJ2-5): DVKVTQSSRYLVKRTGEKVFLECVQDMDHENMFWYRQDPGLGLRLIYFSYDVKMKEKGDIPEGYSVSREKKERFSLILESASTNQTSMYLCASSLTPKTGRSQETQYFGPGTRLLVL.

The J gene is TRBJ1-1, the V gene TRBV3-1, with no clear D. The CDR3 has 14 amino acids. V lost 4 bases to trimming and J lost 0 bases, with 9 bases between them. The germline gives CDR1 LGHDT, CDR2 YNNKEL (reference sequence). As DNA, the CDR3 is TGTGCCAGCAGCCCGTTAGATATGAACACTGAAGCTTTCTTT. Protein sequence: CASSPLDMNTEAFF. Based on the CDR3 plus reference TRBV3-1 and TRBJ1-1, the full variable domain is DTAVSQTPKYLVTQMGNDKSIKCEQNLGHDTMYWYKQDSKKFLKIMFSYNNKELIINETVPNRFSPKSPDKAHLNLHINSLELGDSAVYFCASSPLDMNTEAFFGQGTRLTVV.

The gene calls are TRBV15 and TRBJ2-7, with D perhaps TRBD1 (5 bases). The CDR3 totals 14 residues. Germline V gene sequence: CDR1 LNHNV, CDR2 YYDKDF (reference sequence). The V gene lost 5 bases and the J gene lost 3 bases, with 14 bases spanning the gap. The CDR3 DNA follows: TGTGCCACCAGCCGATGGTCGGACAACTACGAGCAGTACTTC. Translation: CATSRWSDNYEQYF.

The rearrangement links TRBV20-1 to TRBJ1-5, with D perhaps TRBD1 (6 bases). Trimming stripped 5 bases from V and 6 bases from J, with 20 bases between. The length of the CDR3 is 15 residues. Germline assignment: CDR1 DFQATT and CDR2 SNEGSKA (reference sequence). The chain's CDR3 is CSALGAGIFSQPQHF. DNA of the CDR3: TGCAGTGCTTTGGGGGCAGGGATTTTTTCTCAGCCCCAGCATTTT.

V usage is TRBV3-1 and J usage is TRBJ2-3, with 7 bases aligning to TRBD2. The germline gives CDR1 LGHDT, CDR2 YNNKEL (reference sequence). V lost 0 bases to trimming and J lost 1 base; unmatched junction nucleotides: 4. The CDR3 runs 16 residues. The CDR3 DNA reads TGTGCCAGCAGCCAAGATACGGGGAGGGGCACAGATACGCAGTATTTT. Protein product: CASSQDTGRGTDTQYF.

The V and J genes are TRBV6-2 or TRBV6-3 and TRBJ2-1; no firm D call. The CDR3 covers 13 residues. The germline V and J ends were trimmed by 6 bases and 5 bases, with 11 bases remaining between them. Germline loops: CDR1 MNHEY, CDR2 SVGEGT. The CDR3 loop reads CASSLERDNEQFF. CDR3 sequence (DNA): TGTGCCAGCAGCCTCGAACGAGACAATGAGCAGTTCTTC.

With respect to this clonotype: Germline and junction disagree at one end, which may indicate a read error. The V and J genes are TRBV11-3 and TRBJ2-1; 7 positions agree with TRBD1. The CDR3 covers 18 residues. Germline V gene data show CDR1 as SGHNT and CDR2 as YENEEA. The CDR3 loop reads CAGSFGTAWRAPYNEQFF. The CDR3 bases are TGTGCCGGCAGTTTTGGGACAGCTTGGCGGGCCCCCTACAATGAACAGTTCTTC.

The rearrangement joins TRBV7-2 to TRBJ2-5; the D gene could be TRBD1 or TRBD2 (5 bases each). The CDR3 loop spans 16 amino acids. The germline V gene encodes CDR1 SGHTA and CDR2 FQGNSA. Between the trimmed V and J ends, which lost 5 bases and 1 base, there was a span of 17 bases. CDR3: CASSRWGSGIQETQYF. The CDR3 DNA sequence: TGTGCCAGCAGCCGGTGGGGCTCCGGGATCCAAGAGACCCAGTACTTC.

V usage is TRBV2 and J usage is TRBJ2-5; possible D gene TRBD1, 5 bases. There are 13 residues in the CDR3. From germline, CDR1 is SNHLY and CDR2 FYNNEI. Trimming cost V 3 bases and J 11 bases, with 16 bases left between them. This CDR3 is CASSEGRLNEQYF. In nucleotides, the CDR3 is TGTGCCAGCAGTGAGGGGCGCTTAAATGAGCAGTACTTC.

This clonotype was observed a few times. CDR3 DNA: TGTGCCAGCAGAGGGGGGCAGGGCAATCAGCCCCAGCATTTT. It codes for CASRGGQGNQPQHF. This chain uses TRBV2 with TRBJ1-5; D might be TRBD1 (6 bases). CDR1 and CDR2 (germline): SNHLY, FYNNEI. CDR3 length: 14 amino acids. Trimming left V 6 bases short and J 2 bases short, with 11 bases between.